A single sample gave rise to the 22 T cell receptor beta chains below, sequenced in a study of shared clonotypes between healthy human individuals. Using immunoSEQ multiplex PCR, the repertoire was profiled, and TCRdb retains in-frame clones only, with some absent. The sample carries 1.4 million to 1.5 million clones, over 95% recorded once. Input material: naive CD4+ T cells sorted from blood. The subset is: CD45RA+ positively selected. These receptors came from a man under 40 in good health.

CDR3 bases: TGTGCCATCAGCGCAGTGCTGACAGGGGACTCCTATGGCTACACCTTC. Amino acid sequence: CAISAVLTGDSYGYTF. The genes are TRBV10-3 and TRBJ1-2; 8 bases match TRBD1. CDR3 length: 16 amino acids. CDR1 is ENHRY, CDR2 SYGVKD, per germline. V trimming: 6 bases; J trimming: 4 bases; junction bases outside the gene matches: 13.

The chain links TRBV25-1 to TRBJ2-3; D may be TRBD1 (5 bases). V gave up 6 bases and J gave up 4 bases, with 14 bases separating them. This CDR3 has 14 residues. Germline assignment: CDR1 MGHDK and CDR2 SYGVNS. This CDR3 is CASSSPSTADTQYF. The CDR3 region has the DNA TGTGCCAGCAGCTCCCCCTCGACAGCAGATACGCAGTATTTT.

Turning to this clone: The same CDR3 also results from other DNA sequences found in this sample. CDR3 sequence (DNA): TGCGCCAGCAGCAGCCTAGCGGGAGGTGCTGGGGCCAACGTCCTGACTTTC. Its protein is CASSSLAGGAGANVLTF. The V gene is TRBV5-1, the J gene TRBJ2-6, with 11 bases that match TRBD2. CDR3 size: 17 residues. From germline, CDR1 is SGHRS and CDR2 YFSETQ. The ends lost 4 bases at V and 2 bases at J; junction bases unmatched: 5. Together with reference TRBV5-1 and TRBJ2-6, the CDR3 gives the full variable domain: KAGVTQTPRYLIKTRGQQVTLSCSPISGHRSVSWYQQTPGQGLQFLFEYFSETQRNKGNFPGRFSGRQFSNSRSEMNVSTLELGDSALYLCASSSLAGGAGANVLTFGAGSRLTVL.

V gene TRBV7-3 combines with J gene TRBJ2-1; 9 nucleotides match TRBD2. CDR3 length equals 15 residues. CDR1 and CDR2 (germline): SGHTA, FQGTGA. V dropped 5 bases and J dropped 3; count of bases not matched to a gene: 5. The CDR3 loop is CASSLSGSLYNEQFF. The CDR3 nucleotides read TGTGCCAGCAGCCTTAGCGGGAGTCTCTACAATGAGCAGTTCTTC.

The chain employs TRBV5-1 and TRBJ2-3, with TRBD2 identical over 9 bases. Germline V gives CDR1 SGHRS, CDR2 YFSETQ. Losses at the gene ends were 0 bases for V and 0 bases for J; bases not matched to a gene: 8. The CDR3 covers 18 residues. The CDR3: CASSLGGTSIGSTDTQYF. CDR3 DNA sequence: TGCGCCAGCAGCTTGGGGGGGACTAGCATTGGGAGCACAGATACGCAGTATTTT. The complete variable domain, with remaining parts taken from reference TRBV5-1 and TRBJ2-3, reads KAGVTQTPRYLIKTRGQQVTLSCSPISGHRSVSWYQQTPGQGLQFLFEYFSETQRNKGNFPGRFSGRQFSNSRSEMNVSTLELGDSALYLCASSLGGTSIGSTDTQYFGPGTRLTVL.

This clone has only one observation. This chain connects TRBV7-9 to TRBJ2-1, with D hard to call. Trimming cost V 5 bases and J 9 bases, with 20 bases left between them. The CDR3 runs 15 residues. Germline CDR1 and CDR2: SEHNR and FQNEAQ (reference sequence). The CDR3 protein is CASSPAEVGWSEQFF. As DNA, the CDR3 is TGTGCCAGCAGCCCCGCCGAGGTAGGGTGGAGTGAGCAGTTCTTC.

This clone was counted a single time. The V and J genes are TRBV5-1 and TRBJ2-2; D gene uncertain. This CDR3 comprises 15 residues. CDR1 and CDR2 from the germline V gene are SGHRS and YFSETQ. V was shortened by 1 base and J by 4 bases, with 11 bases between the two germline ends. The CDR3 spells CASSLLSSSTGELFF. The CDR3 DNA is TGCGCCAGCAGCTTGTTGTCTAGTAGCACCGGGGAGCTGTTTTTT. Combining the CDR3 with reference TRBV5-1 and TRBJ2-2 gives the whole variable domain KAGVTQTPRYLIKTRGQQVTLSCSPISGHRSVSWYQQTPGQGLQFLFEYFSETQRNKGNFPGRFSGRQFSNSRSEMNVSTLELGDSALYLCASSLLSSSTGELFFGEGSRLTVL.

V gene TRBV27 combines with J gene TRBJ2-7, with a possible D match to TRBD2 (6 bases). Germline assignment: CDR1 MNHEY and CDR2 SMNVEV (reference sequence). Deletions cut 5 bases from V and 5 bases from J, with 19 bases between. This CDR3 is built from 15 residues. The CDR3 reads CASSNLAVYLNEQYF. The CDR3 DNA reads TGTGCCAGCAGTAATTTAGCGGTCTATTTGAACGAGCAGTACTTC.

J is TRBJ2-3 and V is TRBV9; 9 nucleotides match TRBD2. V was pared by 4 bases and J by 1 base, with 4 bases of the junction left unmatched. The CDR3 loop spans 15 amino acids. CDR1 and CDR2 from the germline V gene are SGDLS and YYNGEE. CDR3 in DNA: TGTGCCAGCAGCCTTAGCGGGAGAGGCACAGATACGCAGTATTTT. This sequence encodes CASSLSGRGTDTQYF. The full variable domain, with the rest looked up from reference TRBV9 and TRBJ2-3, is DSGVTQTPKHLITATGQRVTLRCSPRSGDLSVYWYQQSLDQGLQFLIQYYNGEERAKGNILERFSAQQFPDLHSELNLSSLELGDSALYFCASSLSGRGTDTQYFGPGTRLTVL.

The rearrangement links TRBV7-8 to TRBJ2-5; D gene unclear. The CDR3 has 14 amino acids. Trimming removed 2 bases at V and 1 base at J, with 8 bases between. The germline V gene has CDR1 SGHVS and CDR2 FQNEAQ. The CDR3 loop is CASSLRLFQETQYF. The DNA of the CDR3 is TGTGCCAGCAGCTTAAGACTCTTCCAAGAGACCCAGTACTTC.

Concerning this clone itself: Other DNA sequences in the same sample also yield this CDR3. The rearrangement uses TRBV5-1 and TRBJ2-3; TRBD1 matches 7 bases. CDR1 is SGHRS, CDR2 YFSETQ, per germline. V lost 5 bases, J lost 2 bases, and 2 bases stayed unmatched. The CDR3 totals 13 residues. CDR3 amino acids: CASRTGNTDTQYF. CDR3 DNA sequence: TGCGCCAGCAGGACAGGGAACACAGATACGCAGTATTTT. The variable domain in full, with the rest retrieved from reference TRBV5-1 and TRBJ2-3, is KAGVTQTPRYLIKTRGQQVTLSCSPISGHRSVSWYQQTPGQGLQFLFEYFSETQRNKGNFPGRFSGRQFSNSRSEMNVSTLELGDSALYLCASRTGNTDTQYFGPGTRLTVL.

The chain has TRBV6-5 and TRBJ2-7, with TRBD2 as a possible D gene (5 bases). The germline CDR1 and CDR2 sequences are MNHEY and SVGAGI. V lost 7 bases and J lost 5, with 18 bases in between. CDR3 length equals 14 residues. In DNA, the CDR3 is TGTGCCAGCAAAAAAAGCGTAGCGAACCACGAGCAGTACTTC. Translation gives CASKKSVANHEQYF.

The chain carries TRBV28 and TRBJ2-3; possibly TRBD2 for D (6 bases). The CDR3 loop spans 16 amino acids. Germline CDR1 reads MDHEN; CDR2 reads SYDVKM. V lost 3 bases to trimming and J lost 5 bases, with 18 bases between them. The DNA of the CDR3 is TGTGCCAGCAGTTTCCAAAGGCCCTGGGAGGTAGATACGCAGTATTTT. Translating gives CASSFQRPWEVDTQYF.

The chain combines TRBV7-9 with TRBJ2-1; TRBD1 matches 9 bases. The J segment lost 3 bases and the V segment lost 5 bases, leaving 5 bases of the junction unmatched. Looked up from germline, CDR1 is SEHNR and CDR2 is FQNEAQ (reference sequence). This CDR3 is built from 15 residues. The CDR3 reads CASSPQGAGYNEQFF. The CDR3 nucleotides read TGTGCCAGCAGCCCACAGGGGGCGGGCTACAATGAGCAGTTCTTC.

V gene TRBV5-1 combines with J gene TRBJ2-1; D unclear. This CDR3 has 14 amino acids. The V gene lost 0 bases and the J gene lost 1 base, with 5 bases spanning the gap. Germline V gene data show CDR1 as SGHRS and CDR2 as YFSETQ. CDR3 DNA sequence: TGCGCCAGCAGCTTGGCCCAATCCTACAATGAGCAGTTCTTC. It is translated as CASSLAQSYNEQFF. Full variable domain (missing parts from reference TRBV5-1 and TRBJ2-1): KAGVTQTPRYLIKTRGQQVTLSCSPISGHRSVSWYQQTPGQGLQFLFEYFSETQRNKGNFPGRFSGRQFSNSRSEMNVSTLELGDSALYLCASSLAQSYNEQFFGPGTRLTVL.

The J gene is TRBJ1-5, the V gene TRBV7-6; 9 bases line up with TRBD1. CDR3 length: 17 amino acids. Germline loops: CDR1 SGHVS, CDR2 FNYEAQ. V was pared by 2 bases and J by 3 bases, with 8 bases of the junction left unmatched. CDR3 sequence: CASSLFPGTGNNQPQHF. CDR3 nucleotide sequence: TGTGCCAGCAGCTTATTTCCCGGGACAGGGAACAATCAGCCCCAGCATTTT.

The chain carries TRBV29-1 and TRBJ2-5; 8 nucleotides line up with TRBD2. Germline V gene sequence: CDR1 SQVTM, CDR2 ANQGSEA. This CDR3 is built from 13 residues. With 4 bases clipped from V and 3 bases from J, the junction kept 4 bases outside the gene matches. The CDR3 DNA reads TGCAGCGTTGCATTAGCGGGGAAAGAGACCCAGTACTTC. The encoded protein is CSVALAGKETQYF.

The chain uses TRBV7-6 and TRBJ2-5, with D uncertain. Germline V gene data show CDR1 as SGHVS and CDR2 as FNYEAQ. The CDR3 runs to 13 residues. With 5 bases removed from V and 4 bases from J, the gap between germline ends came to 11 bases. The CDR3, as DNA: TGTGCCAGCAGCGACAAGCCTCGAGAGACCCAGTACTTC. Amino acids: CASSDKPRETQYF.

In the case of this clone: The sample contains more than one DNA sequence encoding this CDR3. The chain employs TRBV5-4 and TRBJ1-3, with D uncertain. Germline values: CDR1 SGHNT, CDR2 YYREEE (reference sequence). V lost 0 bases to trimming and J lost 0 bases, with 4 bases between them. The CDR3 covers 14 residues. Here the CDR3 DNA reads TGTGCCAGCAGCTTGGAGGTCTCTGGAAACACCATATATTTT. This translates into CASSLEVSGNTIYF.

This chain uses TRBV19 with TRBJ2-7; 13 bases line up with TRBD2. The junction had 4 bases not matched to a gene; V was cut back by 5 bases and J by 0 bases. Germline lookup yields CDR1 LNHDA and CDR2 SQIVND (reference sequence). This CDR3 is 16 amino acids long. The CDR3 sequence is CASSVGTSGNSYEQYF. In nucleotides, the CDR3 is TGTGCCAGTAGTGTCGGGACTAGCGGGAACTCCTACGAGCAGTACTTC.

This clone appeared a single time. The V gene is TRBV7-8, the J gene TRBJ2-1; D tentatively fits TRBD1 or TRBD2 (5 bases each). The CDR3 is 14 amino acids. The germline CDR1 and CDR2 sequences are SGHVS and FQNEAQ. Deletions cut 5 bases from V and 8 bases from J, with 16 bases between. Here the CDR3 DNA reads TGTGCCAGCAGCATTCGGGACCCCCGAGATGAGCAGTTCTTC. Translation: CASSIRDPRDEQFF.

This chain connects TRBV29-1 to TRBJ2-5; D remains ambiguous. Per the germline V gene, CDR1 is SQVTM and CDR2 is ANQGSEA. The CDR3 spans 12 residues. Trimming removed 4 bases at V and 1 base at J, with 7 bases between. CDR3 region: CSVVIVQETQYF. The CDR3, as DNA: TGCAGCGTTGTTATAGTCCAAGAGACCCAGTACTTC. Filled out from reference TRBV29-1 and TRBJ2-5, the complete variable domain reads SAVISQKPSRDICQRGTSLTIQCQVDSQVTMMFWYRQQPGQSLTLIATANQGSEATYESGFVIDKFPISRPNLTFSTLTVSNMSPEDSSIYLCSVVIVQETQYFGPGTRLLVL.